This T cell receptor (beta chain) emerged from a study of blood T cells in healthy people across ages. V shed 0 bases, J shed 1 base, and the junction held 5 bases outside the gene matches. Germline V gene lookup returns CDR1 DFQATT and CDR2 SNEGSKA (reference sequence). The CDR3 has 16 residues. Together with a sample-barcoded 5' primer, a J-beta primer mix was included in a second PCR lasting 7 to 11 cycles. From the 5' RACE reads, TCRdb called clonotypes with MiXCR, one entry per CDR3 protein. The profile shows around 800,000 distinct CDR3 sequences, around 43% of them singletons. The genes are TRBV20-1 and TRBJ2-3; 9 bases line up with TRBD1. Sequencing was carried out using blood. This clonotype was sampled from a man in his sixties in good health. The CDR3: CSARDQDRGGTDTQYF. CDR3 DNA: TGCAGTGCTAGAGATCAGGACAGGGGAGGCACAGATACGCAGTATTTT.